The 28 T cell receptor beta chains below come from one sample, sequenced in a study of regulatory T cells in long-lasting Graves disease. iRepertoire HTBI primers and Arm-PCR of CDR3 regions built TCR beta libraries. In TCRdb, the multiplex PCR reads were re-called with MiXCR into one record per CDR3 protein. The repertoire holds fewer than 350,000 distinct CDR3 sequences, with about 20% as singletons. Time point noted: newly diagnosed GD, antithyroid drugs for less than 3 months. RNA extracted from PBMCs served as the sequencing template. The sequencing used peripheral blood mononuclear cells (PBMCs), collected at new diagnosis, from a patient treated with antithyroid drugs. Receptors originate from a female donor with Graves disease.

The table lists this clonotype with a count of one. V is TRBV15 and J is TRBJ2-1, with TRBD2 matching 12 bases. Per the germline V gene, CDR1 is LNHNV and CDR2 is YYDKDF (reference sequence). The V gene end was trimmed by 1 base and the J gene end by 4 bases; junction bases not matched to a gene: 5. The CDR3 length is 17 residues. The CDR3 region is CATSRAPSGRGYNEQFF. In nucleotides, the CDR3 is TGTGCCACCAGCAGAGCTCCTAGCGGGAGGGGTTACAATGAGCAGTTCTTC.

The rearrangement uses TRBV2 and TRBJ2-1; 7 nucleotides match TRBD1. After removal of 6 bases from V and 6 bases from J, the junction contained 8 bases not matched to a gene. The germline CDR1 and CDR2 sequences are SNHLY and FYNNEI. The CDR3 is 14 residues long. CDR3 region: CASSRGQSPNEQFF. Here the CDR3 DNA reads TGTGCCAGCAGCCGGGGACAGTCCCCCAATGAGCAGTTCTTC.

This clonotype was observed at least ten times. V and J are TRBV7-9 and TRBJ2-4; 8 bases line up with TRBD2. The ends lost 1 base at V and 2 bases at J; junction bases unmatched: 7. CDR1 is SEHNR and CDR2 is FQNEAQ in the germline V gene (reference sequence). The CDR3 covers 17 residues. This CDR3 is CASSLGGVAGTKNIQYF. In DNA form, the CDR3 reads TGTGCCAGCAGCTTAGGGGGGGTAGCGGGAACCAAAAACATTCAGTACTTC.

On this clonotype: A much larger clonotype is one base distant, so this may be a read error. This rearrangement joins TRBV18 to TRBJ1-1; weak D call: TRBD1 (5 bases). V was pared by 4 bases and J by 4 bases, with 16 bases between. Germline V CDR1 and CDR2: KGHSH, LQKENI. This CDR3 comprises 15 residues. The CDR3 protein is CASSRATGASTEAFF. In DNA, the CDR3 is TGTGCCAGCTCACGTGCGACCGGGGCTTCCACTGAAGCTTTCTTT.

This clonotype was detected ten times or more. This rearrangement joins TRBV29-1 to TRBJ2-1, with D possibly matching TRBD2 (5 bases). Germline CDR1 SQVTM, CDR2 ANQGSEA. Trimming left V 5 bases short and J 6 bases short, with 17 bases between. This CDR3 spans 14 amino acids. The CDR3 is CSVSSSIMGNEQFF. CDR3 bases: TGCAGCGTTTCGTCTAGCATAATGGGCAATGAGCAGTTCTTC.

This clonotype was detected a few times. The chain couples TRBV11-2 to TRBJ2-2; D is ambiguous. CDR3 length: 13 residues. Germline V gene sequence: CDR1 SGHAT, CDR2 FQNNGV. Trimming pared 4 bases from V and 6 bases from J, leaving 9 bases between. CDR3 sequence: CASSSLYAGELFF. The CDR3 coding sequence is TGTGCCAGCAGCTCCCTGTACGCCGGGGAGCTGTTTTTT. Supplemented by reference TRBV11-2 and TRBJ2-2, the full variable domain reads EAGVAQSPRYKIIEKRQSVAFWCNPISGHATLYWYQQILGQGPKLLIQFQNNGVVDDSQLPKDRFSAERLKGVDSTLKIQPAKLEDSAVYLCASSSLYAGELFFGEGSRLTVL.

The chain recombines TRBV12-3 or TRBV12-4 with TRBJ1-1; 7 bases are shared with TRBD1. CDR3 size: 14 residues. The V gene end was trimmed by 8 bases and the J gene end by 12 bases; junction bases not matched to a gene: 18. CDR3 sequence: CASAGDRVSVGPFF. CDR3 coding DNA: TGTGCCAGCGCTGGAGACAGGGTTTCTGTTGGTCCTTTCTTT.

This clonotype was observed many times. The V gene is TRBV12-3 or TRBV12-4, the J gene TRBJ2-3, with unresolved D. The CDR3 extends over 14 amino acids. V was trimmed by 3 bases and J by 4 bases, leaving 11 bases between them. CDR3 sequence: CASSFLPPPDTQYF. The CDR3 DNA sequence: TGTGCCAGCAGTTTCCTACCCCCTCCAGATACGCAGTATTTT.

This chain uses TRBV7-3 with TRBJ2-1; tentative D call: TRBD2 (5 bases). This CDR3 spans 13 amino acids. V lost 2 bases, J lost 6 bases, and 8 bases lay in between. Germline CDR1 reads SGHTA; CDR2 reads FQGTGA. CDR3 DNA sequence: TGTGCCAGCAGCTTACAAGAGGGCAATGAGCAGTTCTTC. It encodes CASSLQEGNEQFF.

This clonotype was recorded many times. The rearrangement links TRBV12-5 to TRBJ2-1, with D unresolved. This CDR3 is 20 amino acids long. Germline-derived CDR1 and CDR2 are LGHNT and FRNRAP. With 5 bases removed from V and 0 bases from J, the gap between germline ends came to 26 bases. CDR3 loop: CASGTPTKSDSSYSYNEQFF. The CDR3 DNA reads TGTGCTAGTGGTACCCCGACAAAGTCAGACTCCTCATACTCCTACAATGAGCAGTTCTTC.

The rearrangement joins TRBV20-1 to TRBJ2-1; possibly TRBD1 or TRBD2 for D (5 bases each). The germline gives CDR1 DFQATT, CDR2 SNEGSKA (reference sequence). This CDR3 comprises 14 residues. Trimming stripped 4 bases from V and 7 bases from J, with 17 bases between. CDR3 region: CSATSRGVPNEQFF. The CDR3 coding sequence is TGCAGTGCTACGTCGAGGGGAGTTCCGAATGAGCAGTTCTTC.

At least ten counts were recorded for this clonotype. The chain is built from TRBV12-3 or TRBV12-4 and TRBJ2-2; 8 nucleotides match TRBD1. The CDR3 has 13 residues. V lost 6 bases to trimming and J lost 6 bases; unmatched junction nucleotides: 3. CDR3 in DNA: TGTGCCAGCAGCTCGACAGGGGCCGGGGAGCTGTTTTTT. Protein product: CASSSTGAGELFF.

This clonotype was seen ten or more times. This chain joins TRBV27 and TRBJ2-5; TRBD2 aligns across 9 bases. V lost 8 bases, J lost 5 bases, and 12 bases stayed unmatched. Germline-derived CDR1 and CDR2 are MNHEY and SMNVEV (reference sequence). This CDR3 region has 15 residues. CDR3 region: CASSALAGADETQYF. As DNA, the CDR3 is TGTGCCAGCTCCGCTTTAGCGGGAGCGGATGAGACCCAGTACTTC.

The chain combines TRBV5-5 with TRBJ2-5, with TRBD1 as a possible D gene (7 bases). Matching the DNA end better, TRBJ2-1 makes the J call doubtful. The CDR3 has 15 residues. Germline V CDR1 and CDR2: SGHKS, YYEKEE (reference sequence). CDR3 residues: CASSSRGAGTDEQFF. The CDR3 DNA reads TGTGCCAGCAGCTCCAGGGGGGCAGGGACGGATGAGCAGTTCTTC.

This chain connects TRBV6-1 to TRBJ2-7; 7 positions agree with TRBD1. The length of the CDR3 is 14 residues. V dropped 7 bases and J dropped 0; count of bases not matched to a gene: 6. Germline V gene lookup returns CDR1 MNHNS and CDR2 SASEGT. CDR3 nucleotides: TGTGCCAGCACCTGGGACAGAGCCTCCTACGAGCAGTACTTC. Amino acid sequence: CASTWDRASYEQYF.

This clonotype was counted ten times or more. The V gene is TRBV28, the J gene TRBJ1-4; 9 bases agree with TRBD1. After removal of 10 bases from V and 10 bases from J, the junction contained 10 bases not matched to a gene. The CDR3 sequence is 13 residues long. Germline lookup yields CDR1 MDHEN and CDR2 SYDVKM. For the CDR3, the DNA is TGTGCCACCCTGGACAGGGGAGTGGGAAAACTGTTTTTT. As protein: CATLDRGVGKLFF.

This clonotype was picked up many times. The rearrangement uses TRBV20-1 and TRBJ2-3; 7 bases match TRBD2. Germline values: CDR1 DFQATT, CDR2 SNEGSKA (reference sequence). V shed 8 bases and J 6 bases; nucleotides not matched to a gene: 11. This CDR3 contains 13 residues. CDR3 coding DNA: TGCAGTACCCCCCCGGGAGGCGGGGATACGCAGTATTTT. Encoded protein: CSTPPGGGDTQYF.

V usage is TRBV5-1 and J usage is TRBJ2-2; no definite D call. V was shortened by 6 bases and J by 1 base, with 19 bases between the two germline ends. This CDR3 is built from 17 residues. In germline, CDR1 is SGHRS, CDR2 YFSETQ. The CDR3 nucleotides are TGCGCCAGCACAAGAACAGTCCATACACGGAACACCGGGGAGCTGTTTTTT. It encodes CASTRTVHTRNTGELFF.

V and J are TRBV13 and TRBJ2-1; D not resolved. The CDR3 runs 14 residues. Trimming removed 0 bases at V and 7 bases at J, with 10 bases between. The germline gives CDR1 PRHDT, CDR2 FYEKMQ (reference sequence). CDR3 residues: CASSLGRLINEQFF. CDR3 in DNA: TGTGCCAGCAGCTTAGGCCGACTTATTAATGAGCAGTTCTTC.

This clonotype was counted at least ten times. This CDR3 is CATRSDRHYGYTF. The CDR3 DNA is TGTGCCACCCGATCGGACAGGCACTATGGCTACACCTTC. The V and J genes are TRBV12-3 or TRBV12-4 and TRBJ1-2; 7 bases match TRBD1. CDR3 length: 13 amino acids. J was trimmed by 3 bases and V by 10 bases; bases with no gene match: 8.

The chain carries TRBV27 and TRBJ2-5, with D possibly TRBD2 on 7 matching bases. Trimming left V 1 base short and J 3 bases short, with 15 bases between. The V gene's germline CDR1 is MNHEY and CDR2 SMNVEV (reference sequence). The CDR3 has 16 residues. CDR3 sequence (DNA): TGTGCCAGCAGTTTATTGGGGGGGGCCGTCGAAGAGACCCAGTACTTC. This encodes CASSLLGGAVEETQYF.

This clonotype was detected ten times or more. The CDR3 sequence is CASSLSRQETQYF. The CDR3 nucleotides are TGTGCCAGCAGCTTAAGCAGACAAGAGACCCAGTACTTC. The rearrangement joins TRBV7-2 to TRBJ2-5; no clear D. From germline, CDR1 is SGHTA and CDR2 FQGNSA. The V end was cut by 2 bases, the J end by 2 bases, with 6 bases between. The CDR3 runs to 13 residues.

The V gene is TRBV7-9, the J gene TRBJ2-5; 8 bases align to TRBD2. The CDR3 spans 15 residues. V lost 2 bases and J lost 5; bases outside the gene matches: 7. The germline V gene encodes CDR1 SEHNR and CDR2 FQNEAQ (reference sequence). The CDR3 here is CASSLPPGGRETQYF. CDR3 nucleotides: TGTGCCAGCAGCTTACCACCGGGAGGGCGGGAGACCCAGTACTTC.

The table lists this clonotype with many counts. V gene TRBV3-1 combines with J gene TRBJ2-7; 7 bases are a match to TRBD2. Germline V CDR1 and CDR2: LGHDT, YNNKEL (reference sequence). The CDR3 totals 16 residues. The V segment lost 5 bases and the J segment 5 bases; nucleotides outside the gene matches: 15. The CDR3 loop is CASSYGSGGTPNEQYF. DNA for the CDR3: TGTGCCAGCAGCTATGGATCGGGAGGAACCCCGAACGAGCAGTACTTC.

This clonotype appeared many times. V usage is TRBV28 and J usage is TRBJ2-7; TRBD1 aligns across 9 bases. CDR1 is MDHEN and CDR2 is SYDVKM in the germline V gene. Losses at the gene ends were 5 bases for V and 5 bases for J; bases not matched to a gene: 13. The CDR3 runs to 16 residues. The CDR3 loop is CASSLASGTGIDEQYF. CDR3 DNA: TGTGCCAGCAGTCTGGCCTCCGGGACAGGGATCGACGAGCAGTACTTC.

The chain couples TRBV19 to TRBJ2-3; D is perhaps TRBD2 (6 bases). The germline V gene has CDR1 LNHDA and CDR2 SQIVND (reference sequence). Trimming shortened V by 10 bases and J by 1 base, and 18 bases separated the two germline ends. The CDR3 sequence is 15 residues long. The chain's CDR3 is CANMPSREGTDTQYF. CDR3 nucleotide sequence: TGTGCCAATATGCCCTCCAGGGAGGGCACAGATACGCAGTATTTT.

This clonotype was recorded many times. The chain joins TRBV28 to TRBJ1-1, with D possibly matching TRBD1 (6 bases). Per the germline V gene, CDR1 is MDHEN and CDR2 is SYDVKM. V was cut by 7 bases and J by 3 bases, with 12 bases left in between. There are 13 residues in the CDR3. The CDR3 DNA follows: TGTGCCAGCATTAAACAGGGTTACACTGAAGCTTTCTTT. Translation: CASIKQGYTEAFF.

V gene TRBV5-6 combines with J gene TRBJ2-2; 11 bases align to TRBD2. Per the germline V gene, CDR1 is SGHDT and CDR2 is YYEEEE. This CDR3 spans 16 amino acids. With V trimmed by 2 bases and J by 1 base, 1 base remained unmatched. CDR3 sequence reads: CASSLGLAGNTGELFF. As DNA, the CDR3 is TGTGCCAGCAGCTTAGGACTAGCGGGGAACACCGGGGAGCTGTTTTTT.